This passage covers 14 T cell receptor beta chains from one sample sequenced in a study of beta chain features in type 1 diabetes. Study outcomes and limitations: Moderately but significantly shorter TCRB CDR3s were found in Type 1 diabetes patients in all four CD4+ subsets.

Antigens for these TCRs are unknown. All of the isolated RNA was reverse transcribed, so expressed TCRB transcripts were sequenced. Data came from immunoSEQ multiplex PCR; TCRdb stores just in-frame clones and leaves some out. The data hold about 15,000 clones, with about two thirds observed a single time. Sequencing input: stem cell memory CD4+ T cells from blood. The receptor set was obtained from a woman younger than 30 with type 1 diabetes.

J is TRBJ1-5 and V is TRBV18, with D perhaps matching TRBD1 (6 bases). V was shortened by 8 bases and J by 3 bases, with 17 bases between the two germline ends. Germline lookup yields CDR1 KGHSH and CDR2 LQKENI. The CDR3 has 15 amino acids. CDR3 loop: CASTRDQGTNQPQHF. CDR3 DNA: TGTGCCAGCACCCGGGACCAGGGGACCAATCAGCCCCAGCATTTT.

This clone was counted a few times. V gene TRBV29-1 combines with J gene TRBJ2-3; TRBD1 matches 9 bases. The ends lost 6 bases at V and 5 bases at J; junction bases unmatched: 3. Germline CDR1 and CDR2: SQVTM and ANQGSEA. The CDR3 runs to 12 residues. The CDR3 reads CSVGQGLDTQYF. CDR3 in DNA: TGCAGCGTGGGACAGGGATTAGATACGCAGTATTTT.

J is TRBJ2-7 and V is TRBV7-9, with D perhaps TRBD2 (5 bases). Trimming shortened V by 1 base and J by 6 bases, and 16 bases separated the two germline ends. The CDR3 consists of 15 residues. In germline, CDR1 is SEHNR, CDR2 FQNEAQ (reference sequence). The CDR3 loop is CASSLVGGFAGEQYF. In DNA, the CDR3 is TGTGCCAGCAGCTTAGTGGGTGGCTTCGCGGGCGAGCAGTACTTC. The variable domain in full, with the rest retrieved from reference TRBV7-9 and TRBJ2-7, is DTGVSQNPRHKITKRGQNVTFRCDPISEHNRLYWYRQTLGQGPEFLTYFQNEAQLEKSRLLSDRFSAERPKGSFSTLEIQRTEQGDSAMYLCASSLVGGFAGEQYFGPGTRLTVT.

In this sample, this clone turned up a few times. CDR3 DNA: TGTGCCAGCAGCTTAGCGTTTTCAGGGGGAGGAAACACCATATATTTT. As protein: CASSLAFSGGGNTIYF. J is TRBJ1-3 and V is TRBV7-8; TRBD1 matches at 7 bases. Germline V CDR1 and CDR2: SGHVS, FQNEAQ. After removal of 0 bases from V and 4 bases from J, the junction contained 6 bases not matched to a gene. The CDR3 length is 16 residues.

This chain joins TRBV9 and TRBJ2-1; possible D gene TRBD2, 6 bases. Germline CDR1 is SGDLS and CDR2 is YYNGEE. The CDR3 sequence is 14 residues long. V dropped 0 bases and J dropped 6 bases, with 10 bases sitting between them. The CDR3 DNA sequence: TGTGCCAGCAGCGTAGGGGCGGGACTCAATGAGCAGTTCTTC. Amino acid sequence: CASSVGAGLNEQFF.

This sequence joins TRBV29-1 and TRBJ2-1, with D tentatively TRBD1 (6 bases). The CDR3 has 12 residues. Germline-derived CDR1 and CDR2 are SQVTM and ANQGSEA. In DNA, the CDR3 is TGCAGTTGGGGACATCACTACAATGAGCAGTTCTTC. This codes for CSWGHHYNEQFF.

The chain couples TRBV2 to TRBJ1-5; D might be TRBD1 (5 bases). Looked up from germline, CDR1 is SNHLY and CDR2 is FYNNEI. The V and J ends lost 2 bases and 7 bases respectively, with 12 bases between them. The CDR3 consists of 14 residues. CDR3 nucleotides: TGTGCCAGCAGTGAATCGGGGGTTGGGCAGCCCCAGCATTTT. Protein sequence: CASSESGVGQPQHF.

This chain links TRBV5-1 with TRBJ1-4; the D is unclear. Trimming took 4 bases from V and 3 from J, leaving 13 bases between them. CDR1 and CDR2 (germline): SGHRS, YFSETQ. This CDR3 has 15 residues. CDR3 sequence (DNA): TGCGCCAGCAGCCGCGCTACGGGATCTAATGAAAAACTGTTTTTT. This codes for CASSRATGSNEKLFF.

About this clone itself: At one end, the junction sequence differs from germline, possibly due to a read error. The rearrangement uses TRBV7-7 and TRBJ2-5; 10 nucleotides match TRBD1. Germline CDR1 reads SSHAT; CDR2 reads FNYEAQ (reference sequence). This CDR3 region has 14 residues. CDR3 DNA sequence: TGTGCTAGCAGCCATGACAGGGGGCCAGAGACCCAGTACTTC. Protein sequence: CASSHDRGPETQYF.

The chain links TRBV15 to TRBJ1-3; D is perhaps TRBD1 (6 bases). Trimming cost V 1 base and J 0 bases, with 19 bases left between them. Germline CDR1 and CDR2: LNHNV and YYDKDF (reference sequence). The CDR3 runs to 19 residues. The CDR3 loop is CATSRGTSGTTRSGNTIYF. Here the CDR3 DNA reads TGTGCCACCAGCAGAGGCACCAGCGGGACAACCCGCTCTGGAAACACCATATATTTT.

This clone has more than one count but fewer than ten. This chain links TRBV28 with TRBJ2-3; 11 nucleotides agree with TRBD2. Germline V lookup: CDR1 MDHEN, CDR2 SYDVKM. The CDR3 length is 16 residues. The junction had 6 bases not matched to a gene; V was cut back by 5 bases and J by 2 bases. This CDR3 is CASSPASGRYTDTQYF. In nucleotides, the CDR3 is TGTGCCAGCAGTCCCGCTAGCGGGAGGTACACAGATACGCAGTATTTT.

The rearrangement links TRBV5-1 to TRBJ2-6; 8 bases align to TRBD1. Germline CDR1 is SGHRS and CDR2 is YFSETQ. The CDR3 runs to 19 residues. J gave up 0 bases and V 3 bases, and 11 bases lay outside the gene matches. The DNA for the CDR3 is TGCGCCAGCAGCTCGTGGCAGGGGGCTGGAGACTCTGGGGCCAACGTCCTGACTTTC. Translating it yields CASSSWQGAGDSGANVLTF.

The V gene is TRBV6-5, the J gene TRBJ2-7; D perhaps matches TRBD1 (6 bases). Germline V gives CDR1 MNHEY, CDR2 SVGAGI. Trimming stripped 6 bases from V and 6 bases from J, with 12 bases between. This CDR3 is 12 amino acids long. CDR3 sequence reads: CASRGAGGEQYF. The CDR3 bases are TGTGCCAGCAGGGGGGCCGGAGGCGAGCAGTACTTC.

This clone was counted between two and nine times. Here the CDR3 DNA reads TGTGCCAGCAGCTTAGTTGTTGGAGGGATGGACTTGAACACTGAAGCTTTCTTT. Amino acids: CASSLVVGGMDLNTEAFF. V gene TRBV7-2 combines with J gene TRBJ1-1; D remains ambiguous. V gave up 1 base and J gave up 0 bases, with 18 bases separating them. This CDR3 has 18 amino acids. CDR1 and CDR2 (germline): SGHTA, FQGNSA.